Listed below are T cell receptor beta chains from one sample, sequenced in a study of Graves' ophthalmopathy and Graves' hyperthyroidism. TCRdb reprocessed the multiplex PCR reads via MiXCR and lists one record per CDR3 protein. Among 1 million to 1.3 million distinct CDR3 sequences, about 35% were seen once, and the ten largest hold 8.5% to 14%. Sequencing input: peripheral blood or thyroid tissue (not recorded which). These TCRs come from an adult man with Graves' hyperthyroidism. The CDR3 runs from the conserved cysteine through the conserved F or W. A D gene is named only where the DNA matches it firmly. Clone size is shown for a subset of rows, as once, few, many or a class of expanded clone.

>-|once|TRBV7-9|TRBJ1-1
CASSADSLNTEAFF
TGTGCCAGCAGCGCCGACAGCCTGAACACTGAAGCTTTCTTT
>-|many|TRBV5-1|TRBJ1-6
CASSLTGGTGNSPLHF
TGCGCCAGCAGCTTAACAGGCGGGACCGGGAATTCACCCCTCCACTTT
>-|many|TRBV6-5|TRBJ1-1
CASSYSSTLNTEAFF
TGTGCCAGCAGTTACTCGAGTACTCTTAACACTGAAGCTTTCTTT
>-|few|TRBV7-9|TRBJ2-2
CASSLGLGSTTTGELFF
TGTGCCAGCAGCTTAGGACTCGGGAGCACCACCACCGGGGAGCTGTTTTTT
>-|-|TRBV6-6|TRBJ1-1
CASSHHRDVTNTEAFF
TGTGCCAGCAGTCACCACAGGGATGTTACGAACACTGAAGCTTTCTTT
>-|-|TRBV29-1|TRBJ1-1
CSVAGITEAFF
TGCAGCGTTGCAGGGATTACTGAAGCTTTCTTT
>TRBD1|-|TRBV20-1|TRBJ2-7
CSALPRTGWGQQYF
TGCAGTGCCTTACCACGGACAGGGTGGGGTCAGCAGTACTTC
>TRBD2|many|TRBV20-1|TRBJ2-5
CSAFRAGEVETQYF
TGCAGTGCTTTCAGAGCGGGAGAGGTAGAGACCCAGTACTTC
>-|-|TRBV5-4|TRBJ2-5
CASSQIAGGTQYF
TGCGCCAGCAGCCAGATTGCTGGAGGGACCCAGTACTTC
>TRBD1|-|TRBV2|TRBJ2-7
CASSEPGQGFHEQYF
TGTGCCAGCAGTGAACCGGGACAGGGGTTCCACGAGCAGTACTTC
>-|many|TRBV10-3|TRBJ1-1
CAISGVSKSTEAFF
TGTGCCATCAGTGGAGTTAGTAAGAGCACTGAAGCTTTCTTT
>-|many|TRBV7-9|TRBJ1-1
CASSPRMNTEAFF
TGTGCCAGCAGTCCACGGATGAACACTGAAGCTTTCTTT
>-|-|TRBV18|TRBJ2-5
CASVSEVQETQYF
TGTGCCAGCGTGTCGGAAGTCCAAGAGACCCAGTACTTC
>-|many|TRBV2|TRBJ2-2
CASRELGNTGELFF
TGTGCCAGCAGGGAGCTGGGGAACACCGGGGAGCTGTTTTTT
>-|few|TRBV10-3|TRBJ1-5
CASNERGRGINQPQHF
TGTGCCAGCAACGAAAGGGGCAGGGGAATCAATCAGCCCCAGCATTTT
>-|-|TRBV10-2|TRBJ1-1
CASLGGGGRAFF
TGTGCCAGCCTCGGTGGGGGGGGGAGAGCTTTCTTT
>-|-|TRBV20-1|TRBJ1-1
CSARETTRGVWVNTEAFF
TGCAGTGCTAGAGAGACAACACGGGGGGTATGGGTGAACACTGAAGCTTTCTTT